The source of this TCR beta chain is a study of kidney transplant recipient with SARS-CoV-2 infection. TCRdb reprocessed the reads with MiXCR, giving one entry per CDR3 protein. The data contain some 220,000 distinct CDR3 sequences, around 28% of them singletons. Comments on this clonotype: A read error may explain this, as a much larger clone is one base away.

The source was a blood sample, collected at baseline and on day 111 from a kidney transplant recipient. The sequence derives from a male patient aged 30 to 39 who had COVID-19 and was a kidney transplant recipient. The graft donor may be the source of some T cells.

This chain's CDR3 is CASSRGQPITGKLFF. The CDR3 DNA follows: TGTGCCAGCAGCAGGGGACAACCCATCACCGGGAAGCTGTTTTTT. V and J are TRBV9 and TRBJ2-2; possible D gene TRBD1, 6 bases. Germline V gene sequence: CDR1 SGDLS, CDR2 YYNGEE. This CDR3 contains 15 residues.